This T cell receptor (beta chain) was identified during a study of cytomegalovirus exposure and HLA in healthy donors. Overall study findings and caveats: As confirmed in vitro, a few CMV-associated chains were specific for CMV antigens. A later analysis reported that several of the most significant clusters appeared to be linked to common viral pathogens, among them Epstein-Barr virus.

Both 60 Vbeta primers and 13 Jbeta primers went into the PCR. Profiling relied on immunoSEQ multiplex PCR, and the TCRdb table lists in-frame clones only, not all of them. The sample consists of 250,000 to 350,000 clones, around 66% of them appearing once. In regard to this clone: Its target is unknown.

The V gene end was trimmed by 6 bases and the J gene end by 6 bases; junction bases not matched to a gene: 5. Per the germline V gene, CDR1 is SNHLY and CDR2 is FYNNEI. The CDR3 has 14 residues. The source is a female donor in good health and CMV-seronegative. The chain is built from TRBV2 and TRBJ1-4; 9 bases line up with TRBD1. The sample comprised PBMCs. The CDR3 DNA sequence: TGTGCCAGCAGGTACCGGGACAGGGATGAAAAACTGTTTTTT. Its protein is CASRYRDRDEKLFF.